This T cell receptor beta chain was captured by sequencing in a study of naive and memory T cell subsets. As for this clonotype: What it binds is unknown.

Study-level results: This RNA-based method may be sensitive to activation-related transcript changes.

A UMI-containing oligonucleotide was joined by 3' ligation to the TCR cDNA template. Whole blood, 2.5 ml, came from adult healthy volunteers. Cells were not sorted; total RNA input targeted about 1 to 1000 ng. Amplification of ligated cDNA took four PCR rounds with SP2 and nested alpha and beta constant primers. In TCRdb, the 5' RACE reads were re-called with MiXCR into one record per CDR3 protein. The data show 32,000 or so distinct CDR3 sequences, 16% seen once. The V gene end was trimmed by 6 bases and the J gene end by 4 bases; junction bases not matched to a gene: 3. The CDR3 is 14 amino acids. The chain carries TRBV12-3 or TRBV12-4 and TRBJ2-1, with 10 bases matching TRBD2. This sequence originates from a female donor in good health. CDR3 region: CASSPSGGYNEQFF. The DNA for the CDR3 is TGTGCCAGCAGCCCTAGCGGGGGTTACAATGAGCAGTTCTTC.